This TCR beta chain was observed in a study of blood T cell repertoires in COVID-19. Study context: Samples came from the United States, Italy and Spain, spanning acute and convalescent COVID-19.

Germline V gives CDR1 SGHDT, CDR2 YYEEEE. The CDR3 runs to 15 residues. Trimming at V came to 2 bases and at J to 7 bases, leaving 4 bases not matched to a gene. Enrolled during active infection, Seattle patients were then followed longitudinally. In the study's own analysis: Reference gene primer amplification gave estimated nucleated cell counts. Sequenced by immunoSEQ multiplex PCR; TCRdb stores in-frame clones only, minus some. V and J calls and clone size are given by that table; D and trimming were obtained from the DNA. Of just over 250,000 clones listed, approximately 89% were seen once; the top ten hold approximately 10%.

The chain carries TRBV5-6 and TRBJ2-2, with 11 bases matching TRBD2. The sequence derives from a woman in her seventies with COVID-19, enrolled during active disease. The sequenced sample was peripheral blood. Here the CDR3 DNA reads TGTGCCAGCAGCTTCGGTCTAGCGGGAGGCGGGGAGCTGTTTTTT. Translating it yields CASSFGLAGGGELFF.